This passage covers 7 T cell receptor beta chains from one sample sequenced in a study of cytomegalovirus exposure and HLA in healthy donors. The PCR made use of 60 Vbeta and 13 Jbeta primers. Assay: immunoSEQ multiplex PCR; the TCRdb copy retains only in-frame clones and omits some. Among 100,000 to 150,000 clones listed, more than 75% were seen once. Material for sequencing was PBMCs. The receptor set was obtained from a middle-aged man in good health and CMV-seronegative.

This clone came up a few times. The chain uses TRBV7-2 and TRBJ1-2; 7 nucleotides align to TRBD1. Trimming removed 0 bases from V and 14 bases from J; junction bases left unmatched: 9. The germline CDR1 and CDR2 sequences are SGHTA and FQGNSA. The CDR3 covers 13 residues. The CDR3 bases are TGTGCCAGCAGCTTAGCAGGACAGGTCGCAGATACCTTC. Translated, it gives CASSLAGQVADTF.

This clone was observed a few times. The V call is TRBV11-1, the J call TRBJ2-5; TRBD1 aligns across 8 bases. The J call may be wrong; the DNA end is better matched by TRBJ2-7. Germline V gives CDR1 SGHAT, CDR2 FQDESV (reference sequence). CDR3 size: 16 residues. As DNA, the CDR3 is TGTGCCAGCAGCTTCTGGGGGACAGGAGACTCCTACGAGCAGTACTTC. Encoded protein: CASSFWGTGDSYEQYF.

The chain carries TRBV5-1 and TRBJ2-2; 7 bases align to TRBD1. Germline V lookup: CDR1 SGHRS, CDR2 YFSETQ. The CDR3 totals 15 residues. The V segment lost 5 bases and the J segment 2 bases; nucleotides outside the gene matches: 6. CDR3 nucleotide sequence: TGCGCCAGCAGATACCGGGACAGCAACACCGGGGAGCTGTTTTTT. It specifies CASRYRDSNTGELFF.

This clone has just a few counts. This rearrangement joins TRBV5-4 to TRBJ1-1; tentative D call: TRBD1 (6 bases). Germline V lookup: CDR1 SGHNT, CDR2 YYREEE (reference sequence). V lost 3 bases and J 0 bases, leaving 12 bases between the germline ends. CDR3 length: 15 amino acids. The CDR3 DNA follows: TGTGCCAGCAGCTCGACAGGCCAAATGAACACTGAAGCTTTCTTT. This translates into CASSSTGQMNTEAFF.

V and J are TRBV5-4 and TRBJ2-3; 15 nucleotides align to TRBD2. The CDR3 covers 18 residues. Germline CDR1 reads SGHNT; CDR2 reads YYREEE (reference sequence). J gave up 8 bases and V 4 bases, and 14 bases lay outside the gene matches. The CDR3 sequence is CASSPGGLAGGRVGTQYF. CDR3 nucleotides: TGTGCCAGCAGCCCGGGGGGACTAGCGGGGGGTAGGGTGGGTACGCAGTATTTT. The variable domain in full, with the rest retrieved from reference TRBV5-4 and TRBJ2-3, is ETGVTQSPTHLIKTRGQQVTLRCSSQSGHNTVSWYQQALGQGPQFIFQYYREEENGRGNFPPRFSGLQFPNYSSELNVNALELDDSALYLCASSPGGLAGGRVGTQYFGPGTRLTVL.

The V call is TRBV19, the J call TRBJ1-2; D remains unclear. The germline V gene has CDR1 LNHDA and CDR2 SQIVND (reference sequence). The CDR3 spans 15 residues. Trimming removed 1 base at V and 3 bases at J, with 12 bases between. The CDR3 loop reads CASSIAARLDYGYTF. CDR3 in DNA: TGTGCCAGTAGTATAGCGGCCAGGTTGGACTATGGCTACACCTTC.

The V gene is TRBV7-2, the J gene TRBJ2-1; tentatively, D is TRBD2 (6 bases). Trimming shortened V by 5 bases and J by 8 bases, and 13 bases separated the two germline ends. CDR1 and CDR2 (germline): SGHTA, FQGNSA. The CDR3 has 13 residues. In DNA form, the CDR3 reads TGTGCCAGCAGCCGCCTAGCGCGCGATGAGCAGTTCTTC. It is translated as CASSRLARDEQFF.